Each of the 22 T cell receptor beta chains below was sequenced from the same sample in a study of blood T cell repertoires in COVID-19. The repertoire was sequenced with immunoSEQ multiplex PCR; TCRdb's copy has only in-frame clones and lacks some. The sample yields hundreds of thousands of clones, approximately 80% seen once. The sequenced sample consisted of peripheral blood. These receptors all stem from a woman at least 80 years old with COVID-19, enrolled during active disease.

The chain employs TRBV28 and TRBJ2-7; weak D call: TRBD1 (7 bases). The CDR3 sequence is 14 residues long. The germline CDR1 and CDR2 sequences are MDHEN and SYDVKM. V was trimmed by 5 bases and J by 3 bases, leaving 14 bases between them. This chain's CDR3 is CASSRGTVSYEQYF. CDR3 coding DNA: TGTGCCAGCAGTCGGGGGACAGTAAGCTACGAGCAGTACTTC. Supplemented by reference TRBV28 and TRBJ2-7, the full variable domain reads DVKVTQSSRYLVKRTGEKVFLECVQDMDHENMFWYRQDPGLGLRLIYFSYDVKMKEKGDIPEGYSVSREKKERFSLILESASTNQTSMYLCASSRGTVSYEQYFGPGTRLTVT.

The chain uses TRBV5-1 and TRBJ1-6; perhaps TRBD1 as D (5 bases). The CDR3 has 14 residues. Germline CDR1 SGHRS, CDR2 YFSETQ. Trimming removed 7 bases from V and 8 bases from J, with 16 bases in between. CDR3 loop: CASSMGGDYSPLHF. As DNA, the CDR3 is TGCGCCAGCTCCATGGGGGGGGATTATTCACCCCTCCACTTT.

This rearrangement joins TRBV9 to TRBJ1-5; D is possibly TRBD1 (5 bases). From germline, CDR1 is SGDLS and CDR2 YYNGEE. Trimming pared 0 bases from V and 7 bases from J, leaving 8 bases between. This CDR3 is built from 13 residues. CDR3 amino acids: CASSVEGAQPQHF. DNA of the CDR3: TGTGCCAGCAGCGTAGAAGGGGCCCAGCCCCAGCATTTT.

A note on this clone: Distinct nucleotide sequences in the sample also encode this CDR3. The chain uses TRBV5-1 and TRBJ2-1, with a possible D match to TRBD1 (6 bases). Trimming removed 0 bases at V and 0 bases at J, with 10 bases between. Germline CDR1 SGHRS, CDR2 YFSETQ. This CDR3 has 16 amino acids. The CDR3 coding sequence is TGCGCCAGCAGCTTGGGAGGGGGAAACTCCTACAATGAGCAGTTCTTC. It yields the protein CASSLGGGNSYNEQFF.

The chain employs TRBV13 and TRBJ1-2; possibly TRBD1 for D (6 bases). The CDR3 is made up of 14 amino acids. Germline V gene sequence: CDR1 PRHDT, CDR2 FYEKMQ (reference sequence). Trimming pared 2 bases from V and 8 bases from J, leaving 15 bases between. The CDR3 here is CASSLRGGEKGYTF. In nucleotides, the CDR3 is TGTGCCAGCAGCTTAAGGGGGGGTGAGAAGGGCTACACCTTC.

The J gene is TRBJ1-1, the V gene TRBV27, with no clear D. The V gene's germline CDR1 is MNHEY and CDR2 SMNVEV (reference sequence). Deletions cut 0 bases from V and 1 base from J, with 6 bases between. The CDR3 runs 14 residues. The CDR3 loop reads CASSLSTTNTEAFF. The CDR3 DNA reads TGTGCCAGCAGTTTATCGACAACGAACACTGAAGCTTTCTTT.

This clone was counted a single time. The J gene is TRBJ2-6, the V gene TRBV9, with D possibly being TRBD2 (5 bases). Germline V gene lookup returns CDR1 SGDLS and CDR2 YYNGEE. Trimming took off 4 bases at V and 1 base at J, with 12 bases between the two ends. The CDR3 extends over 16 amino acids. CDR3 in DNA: TGTGCCAGCAGCCCAAGAGGGAGATCTGGGGCCAACGTCCTGACTTTC. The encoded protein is CASSPRGRSGANVLTF.

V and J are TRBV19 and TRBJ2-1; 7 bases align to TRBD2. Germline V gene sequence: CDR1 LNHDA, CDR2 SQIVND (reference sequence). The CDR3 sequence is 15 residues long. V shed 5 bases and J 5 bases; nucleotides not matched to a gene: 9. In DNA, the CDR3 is TGTGCCAGTAGTCGCTCAGCTAGCGGAAACAATGAGCAGTTCTTC. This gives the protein CASSRSASGNNEQFF. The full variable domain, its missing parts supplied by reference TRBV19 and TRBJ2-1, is DGGITQSPKYLFRKEGQNVTLSCEQNLNHDAMYWYRQDPGQGLRLIYYSQIVNDFQKGDIAEGYSVSREKKESFPLTVTSAQKNPTAFYLCASSRSASGNNEQFFGPGTRLTVL.

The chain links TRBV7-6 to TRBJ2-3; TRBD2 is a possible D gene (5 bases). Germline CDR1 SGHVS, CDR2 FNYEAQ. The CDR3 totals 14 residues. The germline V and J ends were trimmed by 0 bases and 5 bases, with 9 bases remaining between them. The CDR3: CASSLALAGDTQYF. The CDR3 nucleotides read TGTGCCAGCAGCTTAGCGCTAGCTGGAGATACGCAGTATTTT.

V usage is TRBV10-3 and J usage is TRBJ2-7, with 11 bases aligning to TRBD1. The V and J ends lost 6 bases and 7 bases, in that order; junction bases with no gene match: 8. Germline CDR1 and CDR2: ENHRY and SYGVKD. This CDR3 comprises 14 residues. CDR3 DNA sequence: TGTGCCATCAGGATCCCGGACAGGGGGCATGAGCAGTACTTC. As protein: CAIRIPDRGHEQYF.

The CDR3 DNA follows: TGCGCCAGCAGCTTGAGGCCCGGGGTCAATCAGCCCCAGCATTTT. This sequence encodes CASSLRPGVNQPQHF. The J gene is TRBJ1-5, the V gene TRBV5-1; D unresolved. Germline CDR1 and CDR2: SGHRS and YFSETQ. V lost 1 base to trimming and J lost 3 bases, with 11 bases between them. CDR3 length equals 15 residues. Together with reference TRBV5-1 and TRBJ1-5, the CDR3 gives the full variable domain: KAGVTQTPRYLIKTRGQQVTLSCSPISGHRSVSWYQQTPGQGLQFLFEYFSETQRNKGNFPGRFSGRQFSNSRSEMNVSTLELGDSALYLCASSLRPGVNQPQHFGDGTRLSIL.

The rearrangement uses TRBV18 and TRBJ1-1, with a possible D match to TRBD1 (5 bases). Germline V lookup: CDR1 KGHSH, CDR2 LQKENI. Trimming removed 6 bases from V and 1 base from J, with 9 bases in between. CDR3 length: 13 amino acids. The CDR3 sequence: CASSSRANTEAFF. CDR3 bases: TGTGCCAGCTCCTCCAGGGCGAACACTGAAGCTTTCTTT.

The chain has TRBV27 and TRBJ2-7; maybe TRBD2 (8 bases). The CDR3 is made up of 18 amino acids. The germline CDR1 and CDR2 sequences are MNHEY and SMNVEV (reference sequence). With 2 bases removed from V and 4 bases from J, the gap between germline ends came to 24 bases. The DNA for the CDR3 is TGTGCCAGCAGTTTAAACAGGGGTATAGCGGGACGGGGATACGAGCAGTACTTC. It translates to CASSLNRGIAGRGYEQYF.

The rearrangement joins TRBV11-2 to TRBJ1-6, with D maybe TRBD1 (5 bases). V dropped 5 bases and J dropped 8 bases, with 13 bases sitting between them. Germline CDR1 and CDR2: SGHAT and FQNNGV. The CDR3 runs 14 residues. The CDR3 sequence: CASSRDPGDSPLHF. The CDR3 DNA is TGTGCCAGCAGCCGGGACCCGGGGGATTCACCCCTCCACTTT.

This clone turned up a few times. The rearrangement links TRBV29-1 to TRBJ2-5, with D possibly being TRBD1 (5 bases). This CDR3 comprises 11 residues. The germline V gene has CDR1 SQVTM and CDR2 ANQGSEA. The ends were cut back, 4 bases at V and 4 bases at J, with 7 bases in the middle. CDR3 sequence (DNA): TGCAGCGTTGCAGGGCTAGAGACCCAGTACTTC. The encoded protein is CSVAGLETQYF. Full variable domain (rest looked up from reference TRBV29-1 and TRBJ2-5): SAVISQKPSRDICQRGTSLTIQCQVDSQVTMMFWYRQQPGQSLTLIATANQGSEATYESGFVIDKFPISRPNLTFSTLTVSNMSPEDSSIYLCSVAGLETQYFGPGTRLLVL.

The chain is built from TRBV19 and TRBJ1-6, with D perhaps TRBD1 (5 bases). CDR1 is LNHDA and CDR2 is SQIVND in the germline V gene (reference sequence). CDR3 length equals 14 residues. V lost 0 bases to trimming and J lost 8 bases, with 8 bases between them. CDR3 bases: TGTGCCAGTAGTATAGATTGGGGGGATTCACCCCTCCACTTT. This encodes CASSIDWGDSPLHF.

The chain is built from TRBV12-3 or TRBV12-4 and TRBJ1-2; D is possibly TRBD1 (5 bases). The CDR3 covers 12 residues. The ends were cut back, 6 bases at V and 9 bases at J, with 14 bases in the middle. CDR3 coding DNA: TGTGCCAGCAGCGGGGAGGGGAAAAGCTACACCTTC. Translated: CASSGEGKSYTF.

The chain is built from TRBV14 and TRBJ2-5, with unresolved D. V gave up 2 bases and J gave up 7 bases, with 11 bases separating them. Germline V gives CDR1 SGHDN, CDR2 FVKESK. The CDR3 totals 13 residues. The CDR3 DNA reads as TGTGCCAGCAGCCAACGGGTGGGTGGGACCCAGTACTTC. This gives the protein CASSQRVGGTQYF.

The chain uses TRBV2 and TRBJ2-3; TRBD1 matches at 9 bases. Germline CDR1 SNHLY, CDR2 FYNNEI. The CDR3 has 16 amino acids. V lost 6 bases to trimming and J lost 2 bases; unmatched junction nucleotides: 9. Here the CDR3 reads CASSEDRGLSTDTQYF. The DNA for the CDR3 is TGTGCCAGCAGCGAGGACAGGGGACTTTCCACAGATACGCAGTATTTT.

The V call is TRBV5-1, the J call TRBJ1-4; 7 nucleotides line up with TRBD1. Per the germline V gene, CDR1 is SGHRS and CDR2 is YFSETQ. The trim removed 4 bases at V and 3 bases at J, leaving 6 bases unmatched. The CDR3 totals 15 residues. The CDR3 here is CASSLRGLANEKLFF. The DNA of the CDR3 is TGCGCCAGCAGCCTGAGGGGGCTTGCTAATGAAAAACTGTTTTTT.

CDR3 in DNA: TGTGCCAGCAGTCAGACAGGCGCCAACTATGGCTACACCTTC. Protein sequence: CASSQTGANYGYTF. The chain carries TRBV5-4 and TRBJ1-2, with a tentative D call TRBD1 (6 bases). Between the trimmed V and J ends, which lost 5 bases and 2 bases, there was a span of 13 bases. The CDR3 is 14 residues long. Germline loops: CDR1 SGHNT, CDR2 YYREEE (reference sequence).

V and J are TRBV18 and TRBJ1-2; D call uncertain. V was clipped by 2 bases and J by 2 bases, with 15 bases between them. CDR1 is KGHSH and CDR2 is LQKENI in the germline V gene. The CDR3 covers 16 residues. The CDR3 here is CASSPFTPDTNYGYTF. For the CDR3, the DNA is TGTGCCAGCTCACCATTCACCCCAGATACCAACTATGGCTACACCTTC.